The 27 T cell receptor beta chains reported below all come from one sample, sequenced in a study of blood T cell repertoires in COVID-19. Here immunoSEQ multiplex PCR was the method, and the copy in TCRdb shows in-frame clones only, minus some. The table records about 150,000 clones, roughly 80% of them present only once. Material: peripheral blood. The receptors derive from a woman aged 55-70 years with acute or convalescent COVID-19.

The chain uses TRBV27 and TRBJ1-2; no clear D. The V end lost 7 bases, the J end lost 1 base, and 7 bases lay between the germline ends. The length of the CDR3 is 12 residues. CDR1 and CDR2 from the germline V gene are MNHEY and SMNVEV (reference sequence). CDR3 protein: CASKKLNYGYTF. CDR3 DNA sequence: TGTGCCAGCAAGAAACTTAACTATGGCTACACCTTC.

The chain joins TRBV30 to TRBJ2-3; 7 nucleotides match TRBD1. Per germline, CDR1 GTSNPN and CDR2 SVGIG (reference sequence). The CDR3 consists of 14 residues. The trim removed 3 bases at V and 8 bases at J, leaving 11 bases unmatched. The CDR3 protein is CAWSRRQGGGTQYF. In DNA, the CDR3 is TGTGCCTGGAGCCGACGACAGGGTGGGGGTACGCAGTATTTT.

The V gene is TRBV18, the J gene TRBJ1-2, with 10 positions matching TRBD1. Germline V lookup: CDR1 KGHSH, CDR2 LQKENI. This CDR3 region has 15 residues. Germline trimming cut 4 bases from V and 4 bases from J; bases unmatched to any gene: 6. CDR3 in amino acids: CASSQPGTGAYGYTF. Here the CDR3 DNA reads TGTGCCAGCTCACAGCCCGGGACAGGGGCCTATGGCTACACCTTC. Using reference TRBV18 and TRBJ1-2 for the parts outside the CDR3, the full variable domain is NAGVMQNPRHLVRRRGQEARLRCSPMKGHSHVYWYRQLPEEGLKFMVYLQKENIIDESGMPKERFSAEFPKEGPSILRIQQVVRGDSAAYFCASSQPGTGAYGYTFGSGTRLTVV.

As DNA, the CDR3 is TGCGCCAGCAGCCCGGAGTCGGCCGGGGAGCTGTTTTTT. Protein sequence: CASSPESAGELFF. The V and J genes are TRBV5-1 and TRBJ2-2; no reliable D call. Germline loops: CDR1 SGHRS, CDR2 YFSETQ. CDR3 size: 13 residues. V dropped 4 bases and J dropped 6 bases, with 10 bases sitting between them.

This chain links TRBV6-5 with TRBJ1-5; 9 nucleotides line up with TRBD1. The trim removed 6 bases at V and 4 bases at J, leaving 7 bases unmatched. Germline CDR1 reads MNHEY; CDR2 reads SVGAGI. This CDR3 is built from 15 residues. CDR3 in amino acids: CASRDPGQGNQPQHF. The CDR3 DNA follows: TGTGCCAGCAGGGATCCGGGACAGGGAAATCAGCCCCAGCATTTT.

The chain couples TRBV2 to TRBJ2-1; D gene unclear. Germline V gene data show CDR1 as SNHLY and CDR2 as FYNNEI. The CDR3 is 15 amino acids. Trimming left V 5 bases short and J 0 bases short, with 11 bases between. The CDR3 nucleotides read TGTGCCAGCAGTTTGCTAAGAGACTCCTACAATGAGCAGTTCTTC. Amino acid sequence: CASSLLRDSYNEQFF.

The chain uses TRBV6-1 and TRBJ1-5; D is undetermined. CDR3 length equals 17 residues. CDR1 MNHNS and CDR2 SASEGT come from the germline V gene. The V end lost 3 bases, the J end lost 2 bases, and 17 bases lay between the germline ends. CDR3 sequence: CASSESGGRDGNQPQHF. DNA for the CDR3: TGTGCCAGCAGTGAGAGTGGAGGGAGGGATGGCAATCAGCCCCAGCATTTT.

The gene calls are TRBV29-1 and TRBJ1-1; D gene ambiguous. Germline CDR1 reads SQVTM; CDR2 reads ANQGSEA. CDR3 size: 11 residues. The V end was cut by 5 bases, the J end by 2 bases, with 6 bases between. Here the CDR3 reads CSVRSNTEAFF. CDR3 nucleotides: TGCAGCGTTCGAAGCAACACTGAAGCTTTCTTT.

The rearrangement links TRBV30 to TRBJ1-5; 9 bases match TRBD1. J gave up 6 bases and V 0 bases, and 3 bases lay outside the gene matches. Germline-derived CDR1 and CDR2 are GTSNPN and SVGIG (reference sequence). The CDR3 contains 14 residues. CDR3 nucleotide sequence: TGTGCCTGGAGTGTGGGGACAGGGAGTCAGCCCCAGCATTTT. Translation gives CAWSVGTGSQPQHF.

CDR3 nucleotide sequence: TGTGCCAGCAGCTCCCGCGGGGGGGCCTTCAATCAGCCCCAGCATTTT. As protein: CASSSRGGAFNQPQHF. The rearrangement uses TRBV7-9 and TRBJ1-5, with D perhaps matching TRBD1 (6 bases). Germline CDR1 reads SEHNR; CDR2 reads FQNEAQ (reference sequence). V was shortened by 4 bases and J by 3 bases, with 16 bases between the two germline ends. The CDR3 sequence is 16 residues long.

The chain combines TRBV7-9 with TRBJ2-3; TRBD2 matches at 9 bases. The CDR3 runs 17 residues. CDR1 and CDR2 (germline): SEHNR, FQNEAQ (reference sequence). Trimming took 3 bases from V and 2 from J; bases not matched to a gene: 9. The CDR3 bases are TGTGCCAGCAGCTTGGGTAGCGGGGGCCCCCCCACAGATACGCAGTATTTT. Translating gives CASSLGSGGPPTDTQYF.

The chain carries TRBV7-9 and TRBJ2-3, with D unresolved. CDR1 and CDR2 (germline): SEHNR, FQNEAQ (reference sequence). This CDR3 is built from 15 residues. V gave up 1 base and J gave up 1 base, with 9 bases separating them. DNA of the CDR3: TGTGCCAGCAGCTTAGGCGGAGCTGGCACAGATACGCAGTATTTT. Translating it yields CASSLGGAGTDTQYF. Full variable domain (outside the CDR3, taken from reference TRBV7-9 and TRBJ2-3): DTGVSQNPRHKITKRGQNVTFRCDPISEHNRLYWYRQTLGQGPEFLTYFQNEAQLEKSRLLSDRFSAERPKGSFSTLEIQRTEQGDSAMYLCASSLGGAGTDTQYFGPGTRLTVL.

The chain recombines TRBV28 with TRBJ2-3; TRBD1 matches at 7 bases. Looked up from germline, CDR1 is MDHEN and CDR2 is SYDVKM. V dropped 5 bases and J dropped 5; count of bases not matched to a gene: 7. The CDR3 is 14 amino acids. This CDR3 reads CASSLGTAGDTQYF. CDR3 coding DNA: TGTGCCAGCAGTCTAGGGACAGCCGGAGATACGCAGTATTTT.

This clone has more than one count but fewer than ten. This chain uses TRBV15 with TRBJ1-1; possible D gene TRBD1, 6 bases. V was trimmed by 7 bases and J by 1 base, leaving 13 bases between them. The germline V gene has CDR1 LNHNV and CDR2 YYDKDF (reference sequence). The CDR3 is made up of 14 amino acids. The CDR3 nucleotides are TGTGCCACCAACCAAGACAGGCGGAACACTGAAGCTTTCTTT. It is translated as CATNQDRRNTEAFF.

V is TRBV11-2 and J is TRBJ1-6; D may be TRBD1 (6 bases). Trimming took 5 bases from V and 10 from J, leaving 18 bases between them. Germline loops: CDR1 SGHAT, CDR2 FQNNGV. The CDR3 has 15 residues. CDR3: CASSPQGFLKSPLHF. For the CDR3, the DNA is TGTGCCAGCAGCCCCCAGGGGTTTTTAAAATCACCCCTCCACTTT.

This chain links TRBV5-1 with TRBJ1-2; 12 bases align to TRBD1. The CDR3 is made up of 15 amino acids. J was trimmed by 8 bases and V by 4 bases; bases with no gene match: 9. Per germline, CDR1 SGHRS and CDR2 YFSETQ. The CDR3 DNA reads as TGCGCCAGCAGCCCGGCAGGGACAGGGGGCCAAGGCTACACCTTC. Protein product: CASSPAGTGGQGYTF.

The rearrangement joins TRBV7-9 to TRBJ2-3; the D is unclear. The CDR3 covers 12 residues. CDR1 SEHNR and CDR2 FQNEAQ come from the germline V gene (reference sequence). Between the trimmed V and J ends, which lost 4 bases and 6 bases, there was a span of 8 bases. The CDR3 region is CASSSQADTQYF. The CDR3 DNA sequence: TGTGCCAGCAGCTCCCAGGCGGATACGCAGTATTTT.

The rearrangement joins TRBV10-2 to TRBJ1-4; maybe TRBD1 (6 bases). CDR1 and CDR2 from the germline V gene are WSHSY and SAAADI. The V and J ends lost 2 bases and 8 bases respectively, with 15 bases between them. This CDR3 is 15 amino acids long. Here the CDR3 DNA reads TGCGCCAGCAGTGAGCCCCCAGGGGTTGGGGAAAAACTGTTTTTT. Translated: CASSEPPGVGEKLFF.

The chain combines TRBV11-2 with TRBJ2-3; D is possibly TRBD2 (6 bases). The CDR3 has 14 amino acids. The germline gives CDR1 SGHAT, CDR2 FQNNGV. The germline V and J ends were trimmed by 5 bases and 4 bases, with 13 bases remaining between them. The chain's CDR3 is CASSPGTGPDTQYF. The CDR3 DNA follows: TGTGCCAGCAGCCCAGGGACTGGACCAGATACGCAGTATTTT.

V usage is TRBV12-5 and J usage is TRBJ1-6; the match to TRBD1 covers 10 bases. CDR1 LGHNT and CDR2 FRNRAP come from the germline V gene. V trimming: 1 base; J trimming: 10 bases; junction bases outside the gene matches: 1. This CDR3 contains 14 residues. This CDR3 is CASGLGQGASPLHF. CDR3 bases: TGTGCTAGTGGTTTGGGACAGGGGGCCTCACCCCTCCACTTT.

In this sample, this clone turned up once. The chain employs TRBV30 and TRBJ1-2, with D uncertain. Trimming removed 1 base at V and 2 bases at J, with 11 bases between. Germline V gene sequence: CDR1 GTSNPN, CDR2 SVGIG (reference sequence). This CDR3 is built from 14 residues. The CDR3 region is CAWSGGGRNYGYTF. CDR3 nucleotide sequence: TGTGCCTGGAGTGGGGGAGGGCGGAACTATGGCTACACCTTC.

The chain joins TRBV19 to TRBJ1-2; TRBD1 matches 7 bases. Germline-derived CDR1 and CDR2 are LNHDA and SQIVND (reference sequence). CDR3 length: 13 residues. With 10 bases clipped from V and 2 bases from J, the junction kept 7 bases outside the gene matches. The CDR3 nucleotides are TGTGCCACACAAGGGACAGTCAACTATGGCTACACCTTC. Translating gives CATQGTVNYGYTF.

This chain joins TRBV5-1 and TRBJ2-1; D not resolved. The CDR3 spans 12 residues. The V end was cut by 1 base, the J end by 9 bases, with 8 bases between. In germline, CDR1 is SGHRS, CDR2 YFSETQ. CDR3 nucleotides: TGCGCCAGCAGCTTGACTGCTCGTGAGCAGTTCTTC. Translation: CASSLTAREQFF.

The rearrangement links TRBV10-2 to TRBJ2-7; 10 bases are a match to TRBD1. This CDR3 has 14 residues. V shed 9 bases, J shed 2 bases, and the junction held 7 bases outside the gene matches. CDR1 and CDR2 from the germline V gene are WSHSY and SAAADI. The CDR3 DNA reads as TGCGCCAGTAAAATCGGGACAGGGGCCTACGAGCAGTACTTC. This gives the protein CASKIGTGAYEQYF.

The chain recombines TRBV10-2 with TRBJ2-1; D not resolved. CDR1 and CDR2 (germline): WSHSY, SAAADI. The V end was cut by 8 bases, the J end by 8 bases, with 13 bases between. The CDR3 loop spans 12 amino acids. The CDR3 DNA sequence: TGCGCCAGCGCTGATCCCCGGGATGAGCAGTTCTTC. Translating gives CASADPRDEQFF.

Here the CDR3 reads CAWRGESTEAFF. Written as DNA, the CDR3 is TGTGCCTGGAGGGGAGAAAGCACTGAAGCTTTCTTT. The V gene is TRBV30, the J gene TRBJ1-1; D uncertain. Germline V gives CDR1 GTSNPN, CDR2 SVGIG (reference sequence). This CDR3 is built from 12 residues. V lost 3 bases, J lost 4 bases, and 9 bases lay in between. The full variable domain, rest sourced from reference TRBV30 and TRBJ1-1, is SQTIHQWPATLVQPVGSPLSLECTVEGTSNPNLYWYRQAAGRGLQLLFYSVGIGQISSEVPQNLSASRPQDRQFILSSKKLLLSDSGFYLCAWRGESTEAFFGQGTRLTVV.

The V gene is TRBV29-1, the J gene TRBJ1-1; D not resolved. Trimming took 4 bases from V and 4 from J, leaving 10 bases between them. Germline CDR1 SQVTM, CDR2 ANQGSEA. This CDR3 is built from 12 residues. The CDR3 protein is CSVVVGVTEAFF. The CDR3 DNA reads TGCAGCGTTGTCGTCGGGGTCACTGAAGCTTTCTTT.